One T cell receptor (beta chain) is described in this entry. It was CD45RO-negative cells, positively selected for CCR7, that made up naive CD8 cells, with terminally differentiated effector memory CD45RA+ cells excluded. The sample is drawn from a study of shared clonotypes between healthy human individuals. Generated by immunoSEQ multiplex PCR, the TCRdb table keeps only in-frame clones and is missing some. This table holds hundreds of thousands of clones, roughly 96% found once. Germline V gene lookup returns CDR1 SGHNT and CDR2 YYREEE (reference sequence). There are 14 residues in the CDR3. The ends lost 4 bases at V and 3 bases at J; junction bases unmatched: 4.

This TCR was sampled from a woman aged 25 to 45 in good health. The chain combines TRBV5-4 with TRBJ1-2, with 9 bases aligning to TRBD1. The specimen sequenced was naive CD8+ T cells sorted from blood. The CDR3 DNA reads TGTGCCAGCAGCCTAGGACAGGGGCACTATGGCTACACCTTC. Its translation: CASSLGQGHYGYTF.